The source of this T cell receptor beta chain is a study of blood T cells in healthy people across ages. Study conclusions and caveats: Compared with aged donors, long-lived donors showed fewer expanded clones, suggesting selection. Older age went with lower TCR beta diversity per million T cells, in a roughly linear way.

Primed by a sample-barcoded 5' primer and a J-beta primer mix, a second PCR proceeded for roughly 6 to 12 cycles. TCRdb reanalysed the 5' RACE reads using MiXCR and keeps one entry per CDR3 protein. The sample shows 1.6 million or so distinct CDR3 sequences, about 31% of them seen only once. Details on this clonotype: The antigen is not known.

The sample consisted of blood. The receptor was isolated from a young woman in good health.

CDR3 residues: CASSLDGGTGGPRDTEAFF. The CDR3 nucleotides read TGTGCCAGCAGCTTAGACGGGGGCACAGGTGGTCCGAGGGACACTGAAGCTTTCTTT. The rearrangement links TRBV7-6 to TRBJ1-1; a possible D gene is TRBD1 (6 bases). The CDR3 extends over 19 amino acids. Germline V CDR1 and CDR2: SGHVS, FNYEAQ. V was cut by 1 base and J by 3 bases, with 24 bases left in between.